These T cell receptor beta chains were read from a single sample in a study of blood T cell repertoires in COVID-19. Data came from immunoSEQ multiplex PCR; TCRdb stores just in-frame clones and leaves some out. Here the sample spans 280,000 or so clones, approximately 90% being singletons. The source material was peripheral blood. The receptors stem from a woman in her 30s who had recovered from COVID-19. Each CDR3 is given with its conserved first and last residue. The D gene is left open where the match is weak. Clone size is stated in some rows and not others, as once, few, many or a class when expanded.

CASSSWPSYEQYF	TGTGCCAGCAGTTCTTGGCCGTCCTACGAGCAGTACTTC	NA	NA	TRBJ2-7	TRBV28
CASSPGQGLWGPQHF	TGTGCCAGCTCACCCGGACAGGGCCTTTGGGGGCCCCAGCATTTT	NA	TRBD1	TRBJ1-5	TRBV18
CASSLDRATYEQYF	TGCGCCAGCAGCTTGGACAGGGCTACCTACGAGCAGTACTTC	NA	NA	TRBJ2-7	TRBV5-1
CASSFRTGHGELFF	TGTGCCAGCAGCTTCAGGACAGGTCACGGGGAGCTGTTTTTT	NA	TRBD1	TRBJ2-2	TRBV11-3
CASSPTAMNTEAFF	TGTGCCAGCAGTCCGACAGCTATGAACACTGAAGCTTTCTTT	NA	NA	TRBJ1-1	TRBV6-5
CASSGWGQGPYEQYF	TGTGCCAGCAGCGGGTGGGGACAGGGGCCCTACGAGCAGTACTTC	NA	TRBD1	TRBJ2-7	TRBV28
CASSLGGAYGYTF	TGTGCCAGCAGTTTAGGGGGGGCCTATGGCTACACCTTC	NA	NA	TRBJ1-2	TRBV28
CASSQVADQETQYF	TGTGCCAGCAGCCAAGTTGCGGATCAAGAGACCCAGTACTTC	NA	NA	TRBJ2-5	TRBV3-1/TRBV3-2
CAISPRGRLNTEAFF	TGTGCCATCAGCCCTAGAGGGCGGTTGAACACTGAAGCTTTCTTT	NA	NA	TRBJ1-1	TRBV10-3
CASNPGLGDEQYF	TGTGCCAGCAACCCGGGACTGGGCGACGAGCAGTACTTC	NA	NA	TRBJ2-7	TRBV12-3/TRBV12-4
CASKVAGTDTQYF	TGTGCCAGCAAGGTAGCGGGGACAGATACGCAGTATTTT	NA	TRBD2	TRBJ2-3	TRBV27
CASSVGGGFFSTDTQYF	TGTGCCAGCAGCGTAGGAGGTGGTTTTTTCAGCACAGATACGCAGTATTTT	NA	NA	TRBJ2-3	TRBV9
CASSLRTGNEKLFF	TGTGCCAGCAGCCTCAGGACAGGGAATGAAAAACTGTTTTTT	few	TRBD1	TRBJ1-4	TRBV7-3
CASSQLRGKESTYEQYF	TGTGCCAGCAGCCAACTCCGAGGAAAGGAGTCGACCTACGAGCAGTACTTC	NA	NA	TRBJ2-7	TRBV11-2
CASSTIRPDGATNEKLFF	TGTGCCAGCAGTACTATTCGCCCCGACGGTGCAACTAATGAAAAACTGTTTTTT	once	NA	TRBJ1-4	TRBV28
CASSLGRGPKNIQYF	TGTGCCAGCAGTTTAGGCAGGGGGCCCAAAAACATTCAGTACTTC	NA	TRBD1	TRBJ2-4	TRBV27
CASSDRSRGRNHGYTF	TGTGCCAGCAGTGATCGCAGCAGGGGTCGTAACCATGGCTACACCTTC	NA	NA	TRBJ1-2	TRBV6-4
CATSPWGGVADTQYF	TGTGCCACCAGTCCTTGGGGGGGGGTCGCGGATACGCAGTATTTT	NA	TRBD2	TRBJ2-3	TRBV24-1
CACELAGGAKNIQYF	TGTGCCTGTGAGCTAGCGGGGGGGGCCAAAAACATTCAGTACTTC	NA	TRBD2	TRBJ2-4	TRBV30
CASSTSLGLKNTGELFF	TGTGCCAGCAGCACCTCCCTCGGACTCAAAAACACCGGGGAGCTGTTTTTT	NA	NA	TRBJ2-2	TRBV28
CAISESKGAYNSPLHF	TGTGCCATCAGTGAGTCGAAAGGGGCCTATAATTCACCCCTCCACTTT	NA	NA	TRBJ1-6	TRBV10-3
CASSRTGTGEETQYF	TGCGCCAGCAGCAGAACAGGGACAGGGGAAGAGACCCAGTACTTC	NA	TRBD1	TRBJ2-5	TRBV5-1
CASSAQGGVNTEAFF	TGTGCCAGCAGCGCGCAGGGGGGAGTGAACACTGAAGCTTTCTTT	NA	TRBD1	TRBJ1-1	TRBV9
CATSRVGDRVGTQYF	TGTGCCACCAGCAGAGTGGGAGACAGGGTCGGGACCCAGTACTTC	NA	TRBD1	TRBJ2-5	TRBV15
CASNGGAFRAEQYF	TGTGCCAGTAATGGCGGGGCTTTCAGGGCCGAGCAGTACTTC	NA	NA	TRBJ2-7	TRBV19
CAGVKNPPGNTIYF	TGTGCCGGAGTTAAGAATCCTCCGGGAAACACCATATATTTT	NA	NA	TRBJ1-3	TRBV28
CASSLMGATVTQAFF	TGTGCCAGCAGCTTAATGGGGGCGACCGTCACTCAAGCTTTCTTT	NA	NA	TRBJ1-1	TRBV7-2
CASSLKPVGGELFF	TGCGCCAGCAGCTTGAAACCCGTCGGCGGGGAGCTGTTTTTT	NA	NA	TRBJ2-2	TRBV5-1